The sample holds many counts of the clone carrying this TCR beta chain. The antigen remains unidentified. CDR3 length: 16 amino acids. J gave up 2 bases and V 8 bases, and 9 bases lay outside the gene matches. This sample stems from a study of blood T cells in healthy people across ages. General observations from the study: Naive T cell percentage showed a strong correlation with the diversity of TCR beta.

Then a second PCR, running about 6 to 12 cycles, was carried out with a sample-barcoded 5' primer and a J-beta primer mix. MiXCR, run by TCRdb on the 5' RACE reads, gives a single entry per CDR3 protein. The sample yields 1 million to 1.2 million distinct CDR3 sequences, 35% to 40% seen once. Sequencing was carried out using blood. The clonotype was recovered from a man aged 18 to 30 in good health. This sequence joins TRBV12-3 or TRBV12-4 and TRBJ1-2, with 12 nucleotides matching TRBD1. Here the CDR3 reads CASRPPGQGANYGYTF. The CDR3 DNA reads TGTGCCAGCCGACCCCCGGGACAGGGGGCAAACTATGGCTACACCTTC.